This T cell receptor beta chain was sequenced in a study of PD-1 blockade in classical Hodgkin lymphoma. At the level of the study: Nivolumab dosing for patients was 3 mg/kg, administered intravenously every 2 weeks.

With respect to this clone: Its antigen is as yet unknown.

The ends lost 1 base at V and 3 bases at J; junction bases unmatched: 6. Germline V gene lookup returns CDR1 MNHNS and CDR2 SASEGT. The length of the CDR3 is 17 residues. Data came from immunoSEQ multiplex PCR; TCRdb stores just in-frame clones and leaves some out. The sample has tens of thousands of clones, approximately 80% seen once; the top ten hold around 19%. Study-wide findings and caveats: Newly diagnosed patients were said to have less baseline TCR diversity than healthy donors did. Before treatment, complete responders showed about the same diversity as newly diagnosed patients. Although disease activity or prior therapy may be involved, causes of the repertoire differences remain undefined.

As to time point: cycle 4 day 1 (C4D1), after 6 weeks of nivolumab. All patients experienced relapse after autologous stem cell transplantation, and brentuximab vedotin exposure was variable. The receptor's source is a human donor with classical Hodgkin lymphoma. The genes are TRBV6-1 and TRBJ2-1; 10 bases agree with TRBD2. Specimen: peripheral blood mononuclear cells (PBMCs), collected before the fourth cycle of nivolumab. The CDR3 protein is CASSEEASGSYYNEQFF. For the CDR3, the DNA is TGTGCCAGCAGTGAAGAGGCTAGCGGGAGCTACTACAATGAGCAGTTCTTC.